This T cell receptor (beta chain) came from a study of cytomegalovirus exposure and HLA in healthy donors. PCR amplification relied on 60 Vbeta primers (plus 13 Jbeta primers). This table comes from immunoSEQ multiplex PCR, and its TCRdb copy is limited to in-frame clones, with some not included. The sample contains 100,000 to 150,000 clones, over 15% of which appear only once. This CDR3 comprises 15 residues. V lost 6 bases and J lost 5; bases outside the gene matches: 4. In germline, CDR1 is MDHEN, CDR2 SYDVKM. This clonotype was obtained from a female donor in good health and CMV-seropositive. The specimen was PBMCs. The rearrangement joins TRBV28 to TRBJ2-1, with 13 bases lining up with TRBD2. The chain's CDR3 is CASSRLAGGDNEQFF. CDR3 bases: TGTGCCAGCAGCCGACTAGCGGGAGGTGACAATGAGCAGTTCTTC.